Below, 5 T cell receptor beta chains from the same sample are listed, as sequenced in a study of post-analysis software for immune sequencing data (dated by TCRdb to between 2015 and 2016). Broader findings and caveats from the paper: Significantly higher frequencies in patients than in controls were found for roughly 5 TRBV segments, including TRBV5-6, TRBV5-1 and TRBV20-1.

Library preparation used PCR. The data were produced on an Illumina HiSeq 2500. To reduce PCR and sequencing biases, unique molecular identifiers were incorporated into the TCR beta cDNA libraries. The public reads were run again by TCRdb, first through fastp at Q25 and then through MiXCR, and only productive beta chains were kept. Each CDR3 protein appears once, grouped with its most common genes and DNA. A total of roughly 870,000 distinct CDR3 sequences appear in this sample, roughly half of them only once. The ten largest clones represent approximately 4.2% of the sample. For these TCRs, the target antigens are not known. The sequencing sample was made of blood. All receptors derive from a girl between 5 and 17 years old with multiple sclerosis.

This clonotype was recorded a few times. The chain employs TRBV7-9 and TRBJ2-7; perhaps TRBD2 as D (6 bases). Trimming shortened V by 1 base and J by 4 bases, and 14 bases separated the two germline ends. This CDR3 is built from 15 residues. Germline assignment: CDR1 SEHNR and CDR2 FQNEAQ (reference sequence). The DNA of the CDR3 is TGTGCCAGCAGCTTAGTCTTGCGGGGCCTATACGAGCAGTACTTC. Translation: CASSLVLRGLYEQYF. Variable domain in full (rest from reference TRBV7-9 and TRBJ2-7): DTGVSQNPRHKITKRGQNVTFRCDPISEHNRLYWYRQTLGQGPEFLTYFQNEAQLEKSRLLSDRFSAERPKGSFSTLEIQRTEQGDSAMYLCASSLVLRGLYEQYFGPGTRLTVT.

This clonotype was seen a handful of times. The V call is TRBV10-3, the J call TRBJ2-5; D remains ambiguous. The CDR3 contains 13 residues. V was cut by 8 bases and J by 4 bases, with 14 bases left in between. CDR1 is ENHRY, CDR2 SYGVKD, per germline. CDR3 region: CAISDGLGETQYF. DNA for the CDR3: TGTGCCATCTCGGACGGCCTGGGAGAGACCCAGTACTTC.

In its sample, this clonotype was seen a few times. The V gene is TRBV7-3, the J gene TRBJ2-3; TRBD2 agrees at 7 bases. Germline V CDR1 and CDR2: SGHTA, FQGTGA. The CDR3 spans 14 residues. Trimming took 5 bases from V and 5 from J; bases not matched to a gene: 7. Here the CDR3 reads CASSNRASGDTQYF. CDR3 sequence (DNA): TGTGCCAGCAGCAATAGGGCTAGCGGAGATACGCAGTATTTT.

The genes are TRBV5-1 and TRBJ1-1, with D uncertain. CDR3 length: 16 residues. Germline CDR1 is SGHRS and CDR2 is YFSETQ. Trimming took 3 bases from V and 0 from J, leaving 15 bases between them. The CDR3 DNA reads TGCGCCAGCAGCTCCAGAGTAGGGATCATGAACACTGAAGCTTTCTTT. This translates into CASSSRVGIMNTEAFF.

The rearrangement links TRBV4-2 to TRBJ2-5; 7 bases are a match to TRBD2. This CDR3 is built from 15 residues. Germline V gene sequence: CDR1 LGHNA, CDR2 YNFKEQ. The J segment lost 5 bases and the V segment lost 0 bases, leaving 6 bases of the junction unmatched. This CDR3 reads CASSQDSTSLETQYF. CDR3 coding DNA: TGTGCCAGCAGCCAAGATTCGACTAGCCTGGAGACCCAGTACTTC.